The entry below gives a single TCR beta chain sequence along with its context. This clone was recorded once. It lacks a known antigen. The sample holds no much larger clone one base away, and base qualities are not on file. This entry comes from a study of cytomegalovirus exposure and HLA in healthy donors (dated by TCRdb to 2016 to 2017). With respect to the entire study: An earlier analysis of some 550 of the donors reported 250 to 350 Gb of sequence data and around 120 million unique TCR beta sequences from 150 million to 200 million T cells. Roughly 300 gigabases of sequencing data and 70 million to 100 million unique TCR sequences made up an early release that covered approximately 650 HLA-typed donors. Of the roughly 400 genotyped donors, over 80% were placed in the genetic ancestry cluster associated with self-reported Caucasian donors. The aim of the study was to test whether cataloging public T cell receptors could identify signatures of past pathogen exposure. Using immunosequencing, the study profiled T cell repertoires from 500 to 800 subjects and related those repertoires to cytomegalovirus serostatus. A separate validation cohort of 100 to 150 different subjects was used in addition to the approximately 700-subject first cohort. The study combined high-throughput TCR immunosequencing, statistical association of individual TCRs with disease status, and machine learning to predict cytomegalovirus infection status. To study patterns of TCR occurrence, a later analysis re-analyzed previously published TCR beta repertoires from 666 donors and added high-resolution HLA genotyping. Rather than drawing on any new phenotypic data, the later analysis identified candidate immune exposures from TCR beta sequences and the way those sequences occurred across donors. An earlier analysis of 450 to 750 of the donors used high-throughput TCR beta sequencing to judge whether each TCR beta V gene segment behaved as functional or pseudogenic. Donor age, sex, ethnicity and CMV serostatus were collected together with the repertoire data. Genome-wide SNP genotypes for about three fifths of the 666 donors were used in a later genetic analysis, which treated that subset as a discovery cohort. All discovery cohort repertoires had been generated on a single sequencing platform. HLA typing included class I and class II loci at four-digit resolution. Typing coverage varied by locus: roughly 620-640 donors for A, B, C, DRB1 and DQB1; more than 500 for DQA1; more than 600 for DPA1; around 450 for DPB1. Because of strong linkage in the cohort, roughly five DR-DQ haplotypes were treated as single units for association and clustering. Among around 400 genotyped donors of the cohort, an average of approximately 240,000 unique TCR beta nucleotide sequences was sequenced per donor, of which 15% to 20% were non-productive. The full study reports these points: A total of fewer than 200 TCR beta chains were listed by the study as associated with cytomegalovirus. It was suggested by the authors that the approach could potentially be generalized to other disease states and immunological phenotypes. Linkage disequilibrium might explain the correlated functional status among segregating V segments, but an unknown experimental factor could not be excluded. The classifier was reported to diagnose cytomegalovirus status with high specificity and sensitivity in both the original and validation cohorts. A cluster of highly shared sequence variants was judged likely to represent a technical artifact of the sequencing pipeline. According to a later analysis, parvovirus B19, influenza, CMV and Epstein-Barr virus appeared linked to several top co-occurrence clusters. A later genetic analysis reported fewer N-insertions in productive TCRs among donors in an Asian-associated ancestry cluster than the roughly 650-donor mean. At a false discovery rate of 0.05, a later analysis linked roughly 17,000 TCR beta sequences to specific HLA alleles. Three of the identified cytomegalovirus-associated TCR beta chains were confirmed in vitro to be specific for cytomegalovirus antigens. A later analysis found that TCR association rates varied across HLA loci, with DRB1 alleles showing the most associated TCRs and HLA-C alleles the fewest. Because some donors lacked HLA typing at each locus, the association tests relied only on the typed subset. Most TCR sequences were observed very rarely across donors, whereas some public TCRs were present in many individuals. In this cohort, only TCR beta chains were sequenced, and detectable features were limited by the absence of alpha or paired-chain data. In an earlier analysis of approximately 590 of the donors, most TCR beta V segments appeared in productive rearrangements about 87% or about 30% of the time, broadly matching IMGT annotations. According to a later analysis, most CMV-associated TCR beta chains appeared to be HLA-restricted, and the HLA associations seemed to be driven largely by CMV exposure. Assigning TCR associations to individual alleles was difficult when HLA alleles, especially DR and DQ, strongly co-occurred. Some IMGT-functional V segments, including TRBV6-2 and TRBV6-3, could not be distinguished by the 87-base-pair reads and were therefore excluded. In a later genetic analysis, a missense DCLRE1C variant was associated with V-gene and J-gene trimming of TCR beta chains, and the association was replicated in an independent cohort. The presence/absence analyses assumed that sequencing depth was roughly uniform across donors, and that assumption may not be true. Because counts were too low, about 18 rarely observed V segments, including chromosome 9 orphons, were excluded from the earlier analysis of some 540 of the donors. A further reported finding was that TCR beta sequences accurately predicted the HLA-A and HLA-B alleles for most subjects in the first cohort. Immune exposure information for the cohort was limited to CMV serostatus. A later analysis found that HLA-associated TCR beta chains were more clonally expanded and had lower generation probabilities than equally common non-associated chains.

CDR1 and CDR2 are drawn from the germline V gene (reference sequence): SGHNT, YYREEE. The CDR3 contains 13 residues, cysteine and phenylalanine counted. The retained sequence is limited to the CDR3, 39 bases, with the frame set at the first base. V and J are truncated by 5 bases and 1 base respectively, leaving an intervening sequence of 9 bases. The cohort was made up of several hundred healthy bone marrow donors. All cohort members were sampled while nominally healthy, although unrecorded immune exposures were likely present. The donor tested CMV seropositive and was one of the 289 seropositive cohort members. A peripheral blood sample was provided by each donor, and peripheral blood mononuclear cells were used for TCR beta sequencing. Genomic DNA extraction from the blood cell samples was performed with the Qiagen DNeasy Blood Extraction Kit. The library relied on the immunoSEQ multiplex PCR assay. For the multiplex PCR, a mixture combining 60 forward primers for TCR Vbeta segments and 13 reverse primers for TCR Jbeta segments was used. The CDR3 region of rearranged TCR beta genes was amplified from genomic DNA by a multiplex PCR assay. The amplified TCR beta libraries were sequenced on the Illumina HiSeq System as 87-base-pair reads. Processing in the source paper ran as follows. A later analysis tallied 75 million to 85 million unique TCR beta chains across the 700 or so repertoires, and approximately 12 million of those chains were shared by two or more donors. To remove PCR and sequencing errors, raw reads were error-corrected and collapsed into unique sequences using a nearest-neighbor algorithm that merged closely related sequences. CDR3 sequences were aligned to IMGT reference sequences to assign V, D and J gene segments. For a sequence to be retained, a match of at least six nucleotides was required to both a V gene segment and a J gene segment. Rearrangements were classified as productive when the CDR3 lacked stop codons and remained in frame with V and J, and all other rearrangements were classified as non-productive. CDR3 was defined according to IMGT convention as the region running from the second conserved V-encoded cysteine to the conserved J-encoded phenylalanine. Sequences without an unambiguous match to a single V gene segment were excluded from the earlier analysis of 500 to 700 of the donors. An earlier analysis of 450 to 650 of the donors called V segments functional above 56.7% productive rearrangements and segregating when the between-donor standard deviation exceeded 5%. A statistical classification framework was built to diagnose cytomegalovirus status from the catalog of TCR beta chain sequences. In a later analysis, V and J genes were assigned by comparing TCR nucleotide sequences against IMGT/GENE-DB human TR gene sequences. A later analysis assigned CDR3 sequences and most-parsimonious VDJ recombination scenarios with the TCRdist pipeline. In a later analysis, every TCR beta chain was defined by the combination of its CDR3 amino acid sequence and its V-gene family, and reads without a unique V-gene family were dropped. In a later analysis, a few hundred highly shared, low-generation-probability nucleotide sequences were removed to address suspected cross-contamination and a sequencing artifact. A later analysis calculated a clonal expansion index for each public chain from normalized within-repertoire ranks of inferred template counts. Generation probabilities in a later analysis came from a VDJ recombination model fitted to out-of-frame rearrangements, and those results were checked against IGoR. In a later analysis, hypergeometric tests were used to score TCR-TCR, TCR-HLA and TCR-CMV co-occurrence, with a repertoire-size bias correction applied to TCR pairs. In a later analysis, false discovery rates were estimated by permuting HLA or CMV assignments 20 times. A later analysis grouped co-occurring TCRs with DBSCAN, adding TCRdist sequence similarity when clustering within HLA-allele-positive subsets. Repertoires with fewer than 30,000 or more than 120,000 public chains were left out of co-occurrence clustering, as were roughly five repertoires with anomalous nucleotide sharing. TCRdb carries this immuneACCESS record with in-frame sequences only. Its versions omit some clonotypes, under half of them owing to an unresolved V gene in the studies checked, with the rest unexplained. V and J calls and clone size come straight from that table; D and trimming were deduced from the DNA. This sample has 120,000 to 150,000 clones in its table, and about 80% of those were observed once. Jointly, the top ten make up roughly 4% of the sample.

The chain was built from TRBV5-4 and TRBJ2-5; TRBD1 might be the D gene, on 5 matching bases. Sequencing input: PBMCs. The sequence came from a man aged 40-49 years in good health and CMV-seropositive. Read as DNA, the sequence is TGTGCCAGCAGGCAGGACACCCAAGAGACCCAGTACTTC. Its product reads: CASRQDTQETQYF.